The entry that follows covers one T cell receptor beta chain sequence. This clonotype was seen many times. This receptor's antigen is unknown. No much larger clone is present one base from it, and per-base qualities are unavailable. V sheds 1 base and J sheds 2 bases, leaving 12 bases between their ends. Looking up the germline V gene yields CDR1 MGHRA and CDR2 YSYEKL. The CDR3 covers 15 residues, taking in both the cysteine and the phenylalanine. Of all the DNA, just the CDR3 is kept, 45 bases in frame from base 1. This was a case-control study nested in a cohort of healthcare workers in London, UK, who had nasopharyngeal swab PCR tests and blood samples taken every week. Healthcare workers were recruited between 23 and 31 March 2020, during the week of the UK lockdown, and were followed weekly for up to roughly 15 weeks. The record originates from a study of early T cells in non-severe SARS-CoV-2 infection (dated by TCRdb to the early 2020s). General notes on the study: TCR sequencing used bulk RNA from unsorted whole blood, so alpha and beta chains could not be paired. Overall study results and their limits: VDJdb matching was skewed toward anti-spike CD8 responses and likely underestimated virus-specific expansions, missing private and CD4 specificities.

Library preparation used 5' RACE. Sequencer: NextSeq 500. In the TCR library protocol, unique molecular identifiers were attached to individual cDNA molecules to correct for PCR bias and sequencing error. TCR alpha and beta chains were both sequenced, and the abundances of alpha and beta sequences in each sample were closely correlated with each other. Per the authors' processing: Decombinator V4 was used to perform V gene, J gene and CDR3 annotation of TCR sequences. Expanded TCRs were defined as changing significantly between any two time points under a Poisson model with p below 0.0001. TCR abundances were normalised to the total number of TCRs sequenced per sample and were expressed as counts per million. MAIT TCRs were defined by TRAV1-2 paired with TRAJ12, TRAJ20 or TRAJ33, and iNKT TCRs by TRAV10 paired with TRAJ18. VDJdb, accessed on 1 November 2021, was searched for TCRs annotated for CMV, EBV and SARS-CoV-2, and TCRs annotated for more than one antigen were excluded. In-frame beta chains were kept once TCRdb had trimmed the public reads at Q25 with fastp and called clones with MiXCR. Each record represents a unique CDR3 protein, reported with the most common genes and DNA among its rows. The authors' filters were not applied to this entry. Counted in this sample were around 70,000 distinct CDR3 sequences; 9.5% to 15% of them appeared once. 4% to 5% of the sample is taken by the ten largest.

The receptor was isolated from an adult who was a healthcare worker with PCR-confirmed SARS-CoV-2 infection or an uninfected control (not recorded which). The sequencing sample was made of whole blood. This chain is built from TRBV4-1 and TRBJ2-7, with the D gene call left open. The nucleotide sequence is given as TGCGCCAGCAGCCAAGGCTGGCAGCCAGCCTACGAGCAGTACTTC. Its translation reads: CASSQGWQPAYEQYF.